Presented here are 4 T cell receptor beta chains from one specimen sequenced in a study of vaccination effects on CD4 cells after COVID-19. Clones were sequenced by immunoSEQ multiplex PCR, and TCRdb holds only the in-frame ones, with some missing. The sample includes 35,000 to 45,000 clones, around 69% seen only once; the top ten take over 15%. Under the ViraFEST assay, PBMC were stimulated with viral peptide pools so that antigen-specific CD4+ T cells expanded. Sequencing was performed afterwards. Investigators separated out CD4+ T cells once 10 days of culture had passed. A positive SARS-CoV-2 PCR test fell between March and December 2020. No antigen has been identified for these receptors. Sequences were derived from CD4+ T cells from PBMCs cultured with HCoV-NL63 spike peptides, sampled before COVID-19 vaccination. The receptors derive from a human donor who had a prior SARS-CoV-2 infection.

The CDR3: CASSLGGGDTEAFF. The DNA for the CDR3 is TGCGCCAGCAGCTTGGGTGGGGGGGACACTGAAGCTTTCTTT. V is TRBV5-1 and J is TRBJ1-1; perhaps TRBD1 as D (5 bases). Trimming removed 0 bases at V and 3 bases at J, with 9 bases between. Germline CDR1 SGHRS, CDR2 YFSETQ. This CDR3 comprises 14 residues. Full variable domain (missing parts from reference TRBV5-1 and TRBJ1-1): KAGVTQTPRYLIKTRGQQVTLSCSPISGHRSVSWYQQTPGQGLQFLFEYFSETQRNKGNFPGRFSGRQFSNSRSEMNVSTLELGDSALYLCASSLGGGDTEAFFGQGTRLTVV.

The chain joins TRBV7-2 to TRBJ2-5; tentatively, D is TRBD1 (5 bases). Germline V gene lookup returns CDR1 SGHTA and CDR2 FQGNSA. Trimming removed 5 bases at V and 7 bases at J, with 17 bases between. This CDR3 is built from 14 residues. CDR3 sequence (DNA): TGTGCCAGCAGCGTTACAGGTGGAGCGCGGACCCAGTACTTC. Protein: CASSVTGGARTQYF.

J is TRBJ2-7 and V is TRBV6-6; TRBD1 aligns across 8 bases. The ends lost 2 bases at V and 3 bases at J; junction bases unmatched: 6. The CDR3 loop spans 15 amino acids. Germline V gene lookup returns CDR1 MNHNY and CDR2 SVGAGI (reference sequence). The CDR3, as DNA: TGTGCCAGCAGTTACCCGGGACAGGTGGGCTACGAGCAGTACTTC. It specifies CASSYPGQVGYEQYF.

The chain uses TRBV7-9 and TRBJ2-1; D remains unclear. The V and J ends lost 6 bases and 0 bases respectively, with 12 bases between them. CDR1 SEHNR and CDR2 FQNEAQ come from the germline V gene (reference sequence). The CDR3 has 15 amino acids. The CDR3 nucleotides are TGTGCCAGCAGTGTCCAAAGCGTCTCCTACAATGAGCAGTTCTTC. Protein: CASSVQSVSYNEQFF.